This T cell receptor beta chain was captured in a study of naive and memory T cell subsets. This clonotype has a handful of counts. Cells stained for CD3, CD4, CD8, CD45RA, CD27 and viability were sorted into four CD45RA/CD27 subsets. J was trimmed by 6 bases and V by 5 bases; bases with no gene match: 10. Germline V gene data show CDR1 as MDHEN and CDR2 as SYDVKM. This CDR3 is 14 amino acids long. Both TRBC1 and TRBC2 were covered by a beta constant-region primer of two equimolar oligonucleotides. TCRdb recomputed calls from the UMI-ligation and nested PCR reads with MiXCR, one row per CDR3 protein. This sample has around 35,000 distinct CDR3 sequences, with roughly 15% found just once.

This chain connects TRBV28 to TRBJ2-7, with 7 bases identical to TRBD1. The sample comprised effector memory CD4+ T cells from blood. Subset here: effector memory, CD45RA- CD27-. This sequence was found in a human donor in good health. CDR3 bases: TGTGCCAGCAGTCCCGGGCAGGGGGTAGGCGAGCAGTACTTC. Its translation is CASSPGQGVGEQYF.